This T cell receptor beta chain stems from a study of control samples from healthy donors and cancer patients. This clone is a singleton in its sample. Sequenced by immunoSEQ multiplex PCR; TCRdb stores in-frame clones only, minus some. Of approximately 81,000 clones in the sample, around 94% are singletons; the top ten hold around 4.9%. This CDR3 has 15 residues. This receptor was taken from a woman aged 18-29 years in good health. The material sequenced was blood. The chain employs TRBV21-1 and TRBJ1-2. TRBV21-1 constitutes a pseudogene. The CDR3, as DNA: TGTGCCAGCAGGGTGTGGGCAGGAGCTAACTATGGCTACACCTTC. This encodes CASRVWAGANYGYTF.